The text below deals with one TCR beta chain. The sample's time point: pretreatment peripheral blood. Patients suffered from locally advanced or metastatic urothelial carcinoma. V was cut by 1 base and J by 1 base, with 4 bases left in between. The CDR3 sequence is 14 residues long. In germline, CDR1 is SGHVS, CDR2 FQNEAQ. The templates were synthetic TCR analogs, and they were spiked into each PCR. This table comes from immunoSEQ multiplex PCR, and its TCRdb copy is limited to in-frame clones, with some not included. This sample yields 84,000 or so clones, of which more than 70% are seen a single time; 14% belongs to the top ten. The data were obtained in a study of PD-L1 blockade in urothelial cancer.

This sequence joins TRBV7-8 and TRBJ2-2; no clear D gene. This TCR derives from a man aged 55 to 70 with urothelial cancer. The source material was PBMCs, sampled around atezolizumab (anti-PD-L1) treatment. The DNA for the CDR3 is TGTGCCAGCAGCTTAGAGCTGAACACCGGGGAGCTGTTTTTT. The encoded protein is CASSLELNTGELFF.